A single sample gave rise to the 4 T cell receptor beta chains below, sequenced in a study of T cells in Graves' hyperthyroidism and ophthalmopathy. Using RNA transcripts as the source, TCR beta CDR3 regions were amplified. TCR CDR3 underwent first-round RT-PCR with the HTBI primer set. MiXCR, applied by TCRdb to the multiplex PCR reads, yields one record per CDR3 protein. This table holds nearly 750,000 distinct CDR3 sequences, approximately 40% found once. Sequencing was performed on blood. These receptors were collected from a woman aged 40-49 years with Graves' hyperthyroidism.

This clonotype occurred many times. The rearrangement links TRBV7-2 to TRBJ1-2; tentatively, D is TRBD1 (5 bases). Trimming left V 5 bases short and J 3 bases short, with 13 bases between. Germline V gene lookup returns CDR1 SGHTA and CDR2 FQGNSA. This CDR3 is built from 14 residues. CDR3 coding DNA: TGTGCCAGCAGCCCCTCCAGGGCTGACTATGGCTACACCTTC. Translated: CASSPSRADYGYTF.

About this clonotype itself: The junction differs from germline at one of its ends, possibly a read error. Here the CDR3 DNA reads TGCGCCAGCAGCCATTATAGGGGGTACGAGCAGTACTTC. It specifies CASSHYRGYEQYF. The chain couples TRBV7-2 to TRBJ2-7, with a tentative D call TRBD1 (6 bases). CDR1 is SGHTA, CDR2 FQGNSA, per germline. The CDR3 totals 13 residues.

The chain is built from TRBV7-9 and TRBJ1-1; no definite D call. V gave up 2 bases and J gave up 4 bases, with 8 bases separating them. This CDR3 is 13 amino acids long. CDR1 is SEHNR, CDR2 FQNEAQ, per germline (reference sequence). CDR3 residues: CASSLPQCTEAFF. CDR3 in DNA: TGTGCCAGCAGCTTACCGCAGTGCACTGAAGCTTTCTTT. The full variable domain, rest sourced from reference TRBV7-9 and TRBJ1-1, is DTGVSQNPRHKITKRGQNVTFRCDPISEHNRLYWYRQTLGQGPEFLTYFQNEAQLEKSRLLSDRFSAERPKGSFSTLEIQRTEQGDSAMYLCASSLPQCTEAFFGQGTRLTVV.

This clonotype was found a few times. This chain connects TRBV18 to TRBJ2-6; D ambiguous. Germline loops: CDR1 KGHSH, CDR2 LQKENI. V lost 3 bases and J lost 11, with 11 bases in between. The CDR3 runs 13 residues. The CDR3 loop is CASSPDSSDVLTF. CDR3 nucleotides: TGTGCCAGCTCACCCGATTCATCCGACGTCCTGACTTTC.